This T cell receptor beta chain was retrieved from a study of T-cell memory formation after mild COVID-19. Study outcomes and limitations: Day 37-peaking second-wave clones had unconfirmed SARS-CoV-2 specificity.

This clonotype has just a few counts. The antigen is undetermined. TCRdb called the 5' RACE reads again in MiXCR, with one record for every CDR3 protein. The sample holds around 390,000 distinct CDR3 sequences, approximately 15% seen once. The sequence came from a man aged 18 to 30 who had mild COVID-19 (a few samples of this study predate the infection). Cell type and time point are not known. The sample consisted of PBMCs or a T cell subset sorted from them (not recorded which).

In DNA, the CDR3 is TGTGCCAGCAATCCAGAGGGTCGGAATGAAAAACTGTTTTTT. It encodes CASNPEGRNEKLFF. V and J are TRBV28 and TRBJ1-4; D not resolved. The CDR3 sequence is 14 residues long. Trimming removed 7 bases at V and 5 bases at J, with 14 bases between. From germline, CDR1 is MDHEN and CDR2 SYDVKM. Complete variable domain (other parts from reference TRBV28 and TRBJ1-4): DVKVTQSSRYLVKRTGEKVFLECVQDMDHENMFWYRQDPGLGLRLIYFSYDVKMKEKGDIPEGYSVSREKKERFSLILESASTNQTSMYLCASNPEGRNEKLFFGSGTQLSVL.